This record concerns one TCR beta chain sequence. The target of this receptor is not known. No qualities accompany the bases; no much larger clone lies one base away. The data derive from a study of human T cells and chemical hapten exposure (dated by TCRdb to about 2021). Context from the whole study: For sensitization, 2% DPC in acetone was applied to a 2 cm by 2 cm area of upper inner arm skin. Throughout the roughly 24-week study period, patients were also given weekly therapeutic DPC doses on the scalp. Patch testing on the upper back used Finn chambers containing 0.01% DPC, with scoring done after 6 days according to International Contact Dermatitis Research Group standards. Most of the patients in the cohort were female, and the cohort covered alopecia areata with under or over 50% scalp involvement, alopecia totalis and alopecia universalis. Libraries were pooled for sequencing, and variation in per-sample TCR yields was attributed mainly to small differences in library volumes within the pool. This study followed changes in the peripheral blood TCR repertoire in vivo during primary and secondary sensitization of alopecia patients to the hapten diphenylcyclopropenone (DPC). Blood was sampled from patients pre-sensitization (week 0) and at 2, 6 and about 24 weeks after DPC sensitization. Nearly 30 alopecia patients provided blood for TCR sequencing at one to four time points (pre-sensitization, 2, 6 and 24 weeks). What the work shows at the level of the full study, not this receptor alone: All patients had alopecia, a presumed autoimmune disease, so their immune response might differ from that of healthy individuals. Compared with pre-sensitization or healthy control sets, expanded TCRs formed significantly more large CDR3 similarity clusters, which is consistent with antigen-driven responses. Repeated subsampling changed both the strength of the expansion versus patch-test correlation and the threshold at which that correlation became significant. The number of PT1 expanded TCRs positively correlated with patch test score, significant at thresholds 8, 16 and 32 but not 4. DPC sensitization did not change the number of TCRs with a frequency above 1 in 1000, and there was no evidence of changes in global repertoire structure.

Measured from the cysteine to the phenylalanine, the CDR3 is 17 residues long. The only DNA kept is the CDR3, 51 bases in frame from the first base. After removal of 4 bases from V and 3 bases from J, the junction retains 9 bases not matched to a gene. This sample's time point label indicates: patch test 2, 6 weeks after DPC sensitization. The meaning of the sample's treatment or condition label: therapeutic diphenylcyclopropenone sensitization with weekly scalp DPC. At every patch-test visit, the blood draw took place before the patch test was put on. Eligible patients were aged 18 to 70, diagnosed with alopecia, deemed suitable for DPC therapy, and excluded if pregnant. Unfractionated whole blood was collected in Tempus Blood RNA tubes, and total RNA was extracted from that blood. Library preparation used RACE. The sequencing machine was a NextSeq 500. During library preparation, unique molecular identifiers were attached to individual cDNA molecules so that TCRs could be counted in a quantitative, reproducible way. For every blood RNA sample, sequencing covered both the TCR alpha and TCR beta chains. As for how the authors treated the data: Samples had a median of 95,638 TCRs, with a range from roughly 23,224 to 750,000. V, J and CDR3 annotation of the TCR reads was carried out using the Decombinator software suite. For PS versus PT1 abundance plots, all samples were subsampled to the same number of TCRs (28,000). Expanded TCRs were defined as absent before sensitization and observed at least eight times at the 2-week time point. TCRdb took the public reads, trimmed them with fastp at Q25, ran MiXCR for clone calling and kept in-frame beta chains. Rows are combined by CDR3 protein, so each entry shows the most common genes and DNA. The V and J calls and clone size come from TCRdb's table, not from the authors' own analysis. The sample yields approximately 92,000 distinct CDR3 sequences; more than 9.5% were counted once. 2.5% to 4% of the sample lies in the top ten.

The starting material was whole blood, obtained in connection with sensitization to the hapten diphenylcyclopropenone (DPC). Recombination linked TRBV12-3 or TRBV12-4 to TRBJ2-3; a stretch of 11 junction bases matches TRBD2. This TCR came from a woman between 40 and 50 years old with alopecia areata. Some clones in this sample may be carry-over from other donors' samples. The CDR3 corresponds to CASSSDVTSGVTDTQYF. The DNA sequence reads TGTGCCAGCAGTTCTGACGTGACTAGCGGGGTAACAGATACGCAGTATTTT.